What follows are 5 T cell receptor beta chains derived from one specimen sequenced in a study of blood T cell repertoires in COVID-19. This table comes from immunoSEQ multiplex PCR, and its TCRdb copy is limited to in-frame clones, with some not included. The repertoire holds roughly 75,000 clones, roughly 89% seen once, with just under 0.6% in the top ten. Sequencing was performed on peripheral blood. The receptors here all came from a man in his sixties with acute or convalescent COVID-19.

The chain is built from TRBV15 and TRBJ1-1; D gene unclear. Germline V gene lookup returns CDR1 LNHNV and CDR2 YYDKDF (reference sequence). CDR3 length: 14 residues. The V end lost 0 bases, the J end lost 0 bases, and 5 bases lay between the germline ends. CDR3 sequence reads: CATSREQLNTEAFF. The CDR3 nucleotides are TGTGCCACCAGCAGAGAACAGCTGAACACTGAAGCTTTCTTT.

The rearrangement links TRBV20-1 to TRBJ2-5; 8 positions match TRBD2. The CDR3 has 13 amino acids. Germline CDR1 and CDR2: DFQATT and SNEGSKA (reference sequence). V shed 3 bases, J shed 5 bases, and the junction held 5 bases outside the gene matches. CDR3 sequence: CSASWTSSETQYF. The DNA of the CDR3 is TGCAGTGCTAGTTGGACTAGCTCGGAGACCCAGTACTTC.

The chain carries TRBV9 and TRBJ2-2; 10 bases are a match to TRBD2. The CDR3 sequence is 16 residues long. Unmatched junction bases numbered 7, after V lost 0 bases and J lost 8 bases. Germline V gives CDR1 SGDLS, CDR2 YYNGEE. The chain's CDR3 is CASSVAASGGSGELFF. CDR3 DNA sequence: TGTGCCAGCAGCGTAGCCGCTAGCGGGGGTTCAGGGGAGCTGTTTTTT.

This chain links TRBV6-5 with TRBJ2-3; 7 nucleotides agree with TRBD1. V lost 5 bases to trimming and J lost 13 bases; unmatched junction nucleotides: 12. Germline V gene sequence: CDR1 MNHEY, CDR2 SVGAGI. The CDR3 is made up of 13 amino acids. The CDR3 protein is CASSRAEGQGEYF. The DNA of the CDR3 is TGTGCCAGCAGTAGGGCAGAGGGCCAGGGGGAGTATTTT.

The chain employs TRBV4-1 and TRBJ2-2, with 12 positions matching TRBD2. Germline V CDR1 and CDR2: MGHRA, YSYEKL. V was pared by 0 bases and J by 3 bases, with 8 bases of the junction left unmatched. The CDR3 contains 19 residues. The CDR3 protein is CASSQDLASGRADTGELFF. The CDR3 DNA is TGCGCCAGCAGCCAAGATCTGGCTAGCGGGAGGGCTGACACCGGGGAGCTGTTTTTT.